This T cell receptor beta chain is from a study of T cell responses to AZD1222 COVID-19 vaccine. Overall study findings and caveats: CD4 TCRs covered the whole spike, strongest at regions 160-218 and 743-854. Spike-specific TCR breadth rose after two AZD1222 doses, and depth rose as well.

Profiling relied on immunoSEQ multiplex PCR, and the TCRdb table lists in-frame clones only, not all of them. The sample lists more than 95,000 clones, about 82% occurring once. The sample holds one count of this clone. Its target is unknown. Looked up from germline, CDR1 is MRHNA and CDR2 is SNTAGT. V dropped 6 bases and J dropped 8; count of bases not matched to a gene: 5. This CDR3 region has 15 residues. The sequencing used peripheral blood, collected 28 days after the second AZD1222 dose. The chain uses TRBV6-4 and TRBJ2-1; TRBD2 matches 15 bases. This TCR was sampled from an adult who received the AZD1222 COVID-19 vaccine. The CDR3 loop reads CASSRTSGGVDEQFF. CDR3 nucleotide sequence: TGTGCCAGCAGCCGGACTAGCGGGGGGGTCGATGAGCAGTTCTTC.